This T cell receptor (beta chain) originates from a study of T-cell memory formation after mild COVID-19. Study-wide background: Largely donor-specific sequence clusters came from a couple of donors.

TCRdb used MiXCR to reprocess the 5' RACE reads, holding one entry per CDR3 protein. Among hundreds of thousands of distinct CDR3 sequences, 20% to 25% were seen once, and the ten largest hold 21%. V trimming: 0 bases; J trimming: 0 bases; junction bases outside the gene matches: 1. This CDR3 contains 15 residues. Germline CDR1 MNHEY, CDR2 SVGAGI. The source of this sequence is a man aged 18 to 30 who had mild COVID-19 (a few samples of this study predate the infection). Cell type and time point are not known. The chain employs TRBV6-5 and TRBJ2-7; TRBD1 matches at 8 bases. The sample consisted of PBMCs or a T cell subset sorted from them (not recorded which). In DNA form, the CDR3 reads TGTGCCAGCAGTTACTCAACAGGGGGCTCCTACGAGCAGTACTTC. Residues: CASSYSTGGSYEQYF.